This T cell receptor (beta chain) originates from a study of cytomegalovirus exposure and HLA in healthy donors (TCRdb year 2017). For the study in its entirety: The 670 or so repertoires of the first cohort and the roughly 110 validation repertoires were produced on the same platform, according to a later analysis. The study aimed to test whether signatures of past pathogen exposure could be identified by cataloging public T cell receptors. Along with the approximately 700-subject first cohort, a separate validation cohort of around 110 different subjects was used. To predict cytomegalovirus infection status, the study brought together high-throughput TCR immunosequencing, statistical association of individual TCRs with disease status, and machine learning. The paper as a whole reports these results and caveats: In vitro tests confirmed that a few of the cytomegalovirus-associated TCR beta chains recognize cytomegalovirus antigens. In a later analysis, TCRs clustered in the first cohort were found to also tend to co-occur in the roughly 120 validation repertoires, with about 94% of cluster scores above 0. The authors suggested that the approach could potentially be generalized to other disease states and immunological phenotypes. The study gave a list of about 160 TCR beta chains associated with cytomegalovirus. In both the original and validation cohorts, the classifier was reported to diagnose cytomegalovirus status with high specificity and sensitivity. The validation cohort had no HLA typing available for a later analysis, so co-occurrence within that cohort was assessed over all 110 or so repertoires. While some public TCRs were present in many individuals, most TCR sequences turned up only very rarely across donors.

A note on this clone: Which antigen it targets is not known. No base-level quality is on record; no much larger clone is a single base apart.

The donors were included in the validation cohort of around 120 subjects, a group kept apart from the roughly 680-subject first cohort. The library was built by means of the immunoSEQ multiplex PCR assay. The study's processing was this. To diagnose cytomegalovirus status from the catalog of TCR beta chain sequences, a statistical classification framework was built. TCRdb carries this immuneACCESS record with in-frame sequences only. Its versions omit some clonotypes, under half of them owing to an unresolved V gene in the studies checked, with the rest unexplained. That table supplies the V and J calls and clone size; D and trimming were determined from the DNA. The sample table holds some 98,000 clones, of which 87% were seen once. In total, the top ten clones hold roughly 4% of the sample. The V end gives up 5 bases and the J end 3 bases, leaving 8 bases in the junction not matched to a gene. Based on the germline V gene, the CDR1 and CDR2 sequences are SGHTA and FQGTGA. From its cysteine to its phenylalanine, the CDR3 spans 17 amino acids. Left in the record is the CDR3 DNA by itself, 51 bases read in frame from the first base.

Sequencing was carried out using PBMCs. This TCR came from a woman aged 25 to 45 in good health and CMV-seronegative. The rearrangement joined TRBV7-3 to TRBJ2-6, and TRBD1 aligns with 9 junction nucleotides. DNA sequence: TGTGCCAGCAGCCCCAATACAGGGGGCGATGGGGCCAACGTCCTGACTTTC. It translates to CASSPNTGGDGANVLTF.